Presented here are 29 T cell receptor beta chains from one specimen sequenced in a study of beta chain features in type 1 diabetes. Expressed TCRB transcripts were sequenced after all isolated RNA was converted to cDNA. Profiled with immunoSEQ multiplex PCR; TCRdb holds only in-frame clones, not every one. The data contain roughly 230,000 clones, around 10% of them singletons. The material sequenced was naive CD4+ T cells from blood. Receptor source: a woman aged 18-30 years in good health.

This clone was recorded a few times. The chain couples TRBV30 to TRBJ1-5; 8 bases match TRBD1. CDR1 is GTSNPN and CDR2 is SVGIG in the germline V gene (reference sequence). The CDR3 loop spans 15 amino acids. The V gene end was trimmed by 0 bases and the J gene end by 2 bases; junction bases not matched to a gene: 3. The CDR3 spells CAWSVLGQGNQPQHF. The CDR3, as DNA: TGTGCCTGGAGTGTATTGGGACAGGGCAATCAGCCCCAGCATTTT.

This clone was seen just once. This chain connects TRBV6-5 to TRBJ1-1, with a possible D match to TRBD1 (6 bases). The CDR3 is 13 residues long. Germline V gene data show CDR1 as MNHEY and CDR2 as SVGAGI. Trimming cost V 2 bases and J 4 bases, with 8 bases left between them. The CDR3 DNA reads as TGTGCCAGCAGTTACGGGGGCGGCACTGAAGCTTTCTTT. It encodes CASSYGGGTEAFF.

This CDR3 reads CASSPLGLAGRQETQYF. The CDR3 nucleotides are TGTGCCAGCTCTCCCTTGGGACTAGCGGGGCGCCAAGAGACCCAGTACTTC. The chain uses TRBV18 and TRBJ2-5; 13 positions match TRBD2. V shed 6 bases, J shed 1 base, and the junction held 8 bases outside the gene matches. The CDR3 runs to 17 residues. From germline, CDR1 is KGHSH and CDR2 LQKENI. Complete variable domain (other parts from reference TRBV18 and TRBJ2-5): NAGVMQNPRHLVRRRGQEARLRCSPMKGHSHVYWYRQLPEEGLKFMVYLQKENIIDESGMPKERFSAEFPKEGPSILRIQQVVRGDSAAYFCASSPLGLAGRQETQYFGPGTRLLVL.

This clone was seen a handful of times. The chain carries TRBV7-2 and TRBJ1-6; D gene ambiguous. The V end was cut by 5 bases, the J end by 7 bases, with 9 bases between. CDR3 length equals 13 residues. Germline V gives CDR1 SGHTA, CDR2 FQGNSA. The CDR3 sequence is CASSLPGNSPLHF. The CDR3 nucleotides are TGTGCCAGCAGCCTCCCAGGAAATTCACCCCTCCACTTT.

CDR3 sequence: CASSQVPVVTDTQYF. CDR3 in DNA: TGCGCCAGCAGCCAAGTACCAGTCGTGACAGATACGCAGTATTTT. The chain carries TRBV4-1 and TRBJ2-3; D ambiguous. V was pared by 1 base and J by 3 bases, with 11 bases between. In germline, CDR1 is MGHRA, CDR2 YSYEKL. The CDR3 is made up of 15 amino acids.

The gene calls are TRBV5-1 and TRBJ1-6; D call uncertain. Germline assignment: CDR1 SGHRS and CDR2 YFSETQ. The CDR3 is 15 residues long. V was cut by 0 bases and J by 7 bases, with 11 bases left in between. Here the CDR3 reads CASSLVGRNNSPLHF. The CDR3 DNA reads TGCGCCAGCAGCTTGGTTGGCAGGAACAATTCACCCCTCCACTTT.

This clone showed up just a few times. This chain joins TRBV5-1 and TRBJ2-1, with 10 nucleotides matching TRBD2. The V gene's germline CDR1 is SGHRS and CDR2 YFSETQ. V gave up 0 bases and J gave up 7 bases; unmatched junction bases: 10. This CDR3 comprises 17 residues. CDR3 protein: CASSLAVAGGESNEQFF. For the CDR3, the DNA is TGCGCCAGCAGCTTGGCAGTAGCGGGAGGAGAATCGAATGAGCAGTTCTTC.

The CDR3 DNA is TGTGCCAGCAGCTTACCGGGACAGGGGGTCTATGGCTACACCTTC. Translated, it gives CASSLPGQGVYGYTF. The genes are TRBV5-4 and TRBJ1-2; 11 bases are a match to TRBD1. This CDR3 has 15 residues. Germline loops: CDR1 SGHNT, CDR2 YYREEE (reference sequence). Trimming took 2 bases from V and 4 from J; bases not matched to a gene: 4.

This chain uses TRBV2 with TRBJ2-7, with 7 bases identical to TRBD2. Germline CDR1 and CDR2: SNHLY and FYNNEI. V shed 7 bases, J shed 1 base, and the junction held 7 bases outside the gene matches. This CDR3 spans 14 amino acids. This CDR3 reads CASTKLANSYEQYF. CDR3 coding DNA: TGTGCCAGCACCAAACTAGCGAATTCCTACGAGCAGTACTTC.

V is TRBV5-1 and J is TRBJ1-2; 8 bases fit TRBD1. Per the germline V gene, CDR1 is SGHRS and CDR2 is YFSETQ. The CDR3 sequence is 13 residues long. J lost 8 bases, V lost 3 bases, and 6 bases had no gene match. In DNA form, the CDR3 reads TGCGCCAGCAGCTGGACAGGGTCCTCCGGCTACACCTTC. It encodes CASSWTGSSGYTF. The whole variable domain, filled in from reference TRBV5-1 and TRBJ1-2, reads KAGVTQTPRYLIKTRGQQVTLSCSPISGHRSVSWYQQTPGQGLQFLFEYFSETQRNKGNFPGRFSGRQFSNSRSEMNVSTLELGDSALYLCASSWTGSSGYTFGSGTRLTVV.

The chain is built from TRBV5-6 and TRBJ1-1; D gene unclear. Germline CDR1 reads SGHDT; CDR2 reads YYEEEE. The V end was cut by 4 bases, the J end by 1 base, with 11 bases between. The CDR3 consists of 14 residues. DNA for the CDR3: TGTGCCAGCAGCGCGGACTATGGGAACACTGAAGCTTTCTTT. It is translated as CASSADYGNTEAFF.

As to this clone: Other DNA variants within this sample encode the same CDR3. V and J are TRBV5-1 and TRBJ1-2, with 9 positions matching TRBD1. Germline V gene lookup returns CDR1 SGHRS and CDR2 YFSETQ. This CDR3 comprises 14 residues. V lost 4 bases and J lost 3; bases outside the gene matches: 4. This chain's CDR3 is CASSLGQGDYGYTF. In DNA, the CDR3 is TGCGCCAGCAGCCTGGGACAGGGCGACTATGGCTACACCTTC.

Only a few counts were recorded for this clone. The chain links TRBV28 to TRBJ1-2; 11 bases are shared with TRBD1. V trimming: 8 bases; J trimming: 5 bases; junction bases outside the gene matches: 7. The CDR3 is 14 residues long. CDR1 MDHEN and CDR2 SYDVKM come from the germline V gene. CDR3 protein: CASLTGQGGYGYTF. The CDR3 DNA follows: TGTGCCAGCCTCACGGGACAGGGGGGGTATGGCTACACCTTC.

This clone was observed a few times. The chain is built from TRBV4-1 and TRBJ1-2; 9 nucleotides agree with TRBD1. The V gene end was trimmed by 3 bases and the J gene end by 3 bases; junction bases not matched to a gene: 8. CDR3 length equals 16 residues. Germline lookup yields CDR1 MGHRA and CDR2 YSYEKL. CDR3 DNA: TGCGCCAGCAGCCACAAACAGGGGGCTGGGGACTATGGCTACACCTTC. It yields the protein CASSHKQGAGDYGYTF.

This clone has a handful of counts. The CDR3 sequence: CSIPGNTQYF. CDR3 bases: TGCAGCATACCAGGGAATACGCAGTATTTT. The rearrangement joins TRBV20-1 to TRBJ2-3; D is possibly TRBD1 (5 bases). The CDR3 consists of 10 residues. Germline V gene lookup returns CDR1 DFQATT and CDR2 SNEGSKA (reference sequence).

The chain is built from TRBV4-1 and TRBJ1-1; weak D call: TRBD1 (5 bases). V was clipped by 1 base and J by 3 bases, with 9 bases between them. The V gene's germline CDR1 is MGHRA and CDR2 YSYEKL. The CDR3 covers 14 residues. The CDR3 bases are TGCGCCAGCAGCCAAGTCGGGGGTCACACTGAAGCTTTCTTT. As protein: CASSQVGGHTEAFF.

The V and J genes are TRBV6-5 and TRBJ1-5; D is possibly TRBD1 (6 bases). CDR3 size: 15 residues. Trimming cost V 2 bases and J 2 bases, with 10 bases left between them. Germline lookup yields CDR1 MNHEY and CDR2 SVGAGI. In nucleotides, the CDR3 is TGTGCCAGCAGTTACGTCAGGGGAGGCAATCAGCCCCAGCATTTT. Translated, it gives CASSYVRGGNQPQHF.

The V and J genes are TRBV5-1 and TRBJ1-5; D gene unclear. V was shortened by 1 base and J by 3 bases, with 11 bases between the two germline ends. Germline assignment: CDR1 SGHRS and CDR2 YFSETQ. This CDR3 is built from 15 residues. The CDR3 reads CASSLNAGPNQPQHF. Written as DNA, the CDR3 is TGCGCCAGCAGCTTGAACGCAGGCCCCAATCAGCCCCAGCATTTT.

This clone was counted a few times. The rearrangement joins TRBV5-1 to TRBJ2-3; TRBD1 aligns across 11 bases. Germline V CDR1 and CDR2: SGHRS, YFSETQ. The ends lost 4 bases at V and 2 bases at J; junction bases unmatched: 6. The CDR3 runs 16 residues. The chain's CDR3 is CASSLDRGLVTDTQYF. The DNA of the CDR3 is TGCGCCAGCAGCCTGGACAGGGGGCTTGTCACAGATACGCAGTATTTT.

The CDR3 here is CAISAYSGRAGNEQFF. CDR3 bases: TGTGCCATCAGTGCATATAGCGGGAGGGCCGGGAATGAGCAGTTCTTC. The chain employs TRBV10-3 and TRBJ2-1, with 11 bases identical to TRBD2. The CDR3 is 16 amino acids. Germline values: CDR1 ENHRY, CDR2 SYGVKD. J was trimmed by 7 bases and V by 4 bases; bases with no gene match: 9.

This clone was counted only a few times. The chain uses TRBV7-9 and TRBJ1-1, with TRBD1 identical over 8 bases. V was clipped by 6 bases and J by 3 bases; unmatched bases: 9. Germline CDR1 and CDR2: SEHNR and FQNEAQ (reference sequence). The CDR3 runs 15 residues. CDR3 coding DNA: TGTGCCAGCAGGTCGCACAGGGGGGAGGACACTGAAGCTTTCTTT. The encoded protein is CASRSHRGEDTEAFF.

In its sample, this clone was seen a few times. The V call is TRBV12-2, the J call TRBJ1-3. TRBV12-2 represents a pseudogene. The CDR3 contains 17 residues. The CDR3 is CASRLAVGNLSGNTIYF. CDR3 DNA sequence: TGTGCAAGTCGCTTAGCAGTCGGGAACTTATCTGGAAACACCATATATTTT.

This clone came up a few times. The CDR3 DNA reads TGTGCCAGCAGTTTGGGCCCATCGACAGAGACCCAGTACTTC. Residues: CASSLGPSTETQYF. This chain links TRBV28 with TRBJ2-5, with D hard to call. V was shortened by 3 bases and J by 4 bases, with 12 bases between the two germline ends. Looked up from germline, CDR1 is MDHEN and CDR2 is SYDVKM. The CDR3 is made up of 14 amino acids.

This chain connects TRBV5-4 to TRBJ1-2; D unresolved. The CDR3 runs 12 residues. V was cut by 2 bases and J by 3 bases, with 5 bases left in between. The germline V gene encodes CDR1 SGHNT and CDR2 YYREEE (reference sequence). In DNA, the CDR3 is TGTGCCAGCAGCTTCGGGGACTATGGCTACACCTTC. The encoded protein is CASSFGDYGYTF.

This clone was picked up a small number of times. DNA of the CDR3: TGCGCCAGCGCCGAGCAGGGGATAACAGGCTACACCTTC. Translating it yields CASAEQGITGYTF. This sequence joins TRBV5-1 and TRBJ1-2; the D gene is possibly TRBD1 (6 bases). Germline-derived CDR1 and CDR2 are SGHRS and YFSETQ. Trimming shortened V by 7 bases and J by 8 bases, and 18 bases separated the two germline ends. This CDR3 contains 13 residues.

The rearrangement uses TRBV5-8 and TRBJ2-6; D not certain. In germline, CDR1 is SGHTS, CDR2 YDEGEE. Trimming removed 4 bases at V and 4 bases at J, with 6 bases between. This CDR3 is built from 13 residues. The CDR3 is CASSLRGANVLTF. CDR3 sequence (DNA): TGTGCCAGCAGCCTCCGGGGGGCCAACGTCCTGACTTTC.

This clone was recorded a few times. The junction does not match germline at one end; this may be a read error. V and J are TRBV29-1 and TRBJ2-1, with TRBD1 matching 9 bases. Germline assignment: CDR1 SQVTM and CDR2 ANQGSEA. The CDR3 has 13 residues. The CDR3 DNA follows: TGCAGCGTGGAAGGGACAGGGACGTTTGAGCAGTTCTTC. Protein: CSVEGTGTFEQFF.

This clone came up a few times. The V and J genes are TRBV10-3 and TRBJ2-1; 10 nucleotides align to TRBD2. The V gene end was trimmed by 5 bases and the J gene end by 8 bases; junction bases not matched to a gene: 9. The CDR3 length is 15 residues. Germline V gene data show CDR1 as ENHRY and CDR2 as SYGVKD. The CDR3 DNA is TGTGCCATCAGTCATAGGCTAGCGGGGGAGGATGAGCAGTTCTTC. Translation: CAISHRLAGEDEQFF.

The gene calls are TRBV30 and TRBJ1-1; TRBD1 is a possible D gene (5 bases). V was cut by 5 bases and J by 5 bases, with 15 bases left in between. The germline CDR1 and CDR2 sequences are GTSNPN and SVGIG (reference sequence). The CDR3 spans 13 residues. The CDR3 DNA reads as TGTGCCTGGGGGCGCGGGGGGTGGACTGAAGCTTTCTTT. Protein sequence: CAWGRGGWTEAFF.